The 8 T cell receptor beta chains below were found in one sample sequenced in a study of identifying expanded T cells in peripheral blood. Data came from immunoSEQ multiplex PCR; TCRdb stores just in-frame clones and leaves some out. This sample carries around 57,000 clones, about 87% of them seen once, and the ten largest clones take 4.7%. The sample consisted of blood. The receptors shown here come from a person aged 18 to 75 in good health.

A single count supports this clone. The chain employs TRBV28 and TRBJ2-3; D gene uncertain. The CDR3 covers 15 residues. The V end lost 2 bases, the J end lost 2 bases, and 11 bases lay between the germline ends. CDR1 and CDR2 (germline): MDHEN, SYDVKM. CDR3 sequence (DNA): TGTGCCAGCAGTTTACAACAACCCGACACAGATACGCAGTATTTT. Translating gives CASSLQQPDTDTQYF. The whole variable domain, filled in from reference TRBV28 and TRBJ2-3, reads DVKVTQSSRYLVKRTGEKVFLECVQDMDHENMFWYRQDPGLGLRLIYFSYDVKMKEKGDIPEGYSVSREKKERFSLILESASTNQTSMYLCASSLQQPDTDTQYFGPGTRLTVL.

The gene calls are TRBV7-6 and TRBJ1-1, with D uncertain. CDR3 length equals 13 residues. Germline-derived CDR1 and CDR2 are SGHVS and FNYEAQ. Trimming shortened V by 1 base and J by 7 bases, and 10 bases separated the two germline ends. CDR3 region: CASSLGGDGEAFF. The CDR3 region has the DNA TGTGCCAGCAGCTTAGGTGGAGACGGTGAAGCTTTCTTT.

The DNA of the CDR3 is TGTGCCAGCGAAAGTGTAAATCAGCCCCAGCATTTT. Amino acid sequence: CASESVNQPQHF. The J gene is TRBJ1-5, the V gene TRBV6-1; D uncertain. CDR3 length equals 12 residues. Germline V lookup: CDR1 MNHNS, CDR2 SASEGT. Trimming took off 8 bases at V and 4 bases at J, with 9 bases between the two ends.

The rearrangement joins TRBV5-5 to TRBJ2-5; D call uncertain. V was shortened by 2 bases and J by 5 bases, with 7 bases between the two germline ends. CDR1 is SGHKS, CDR2 YYEKEE, per germline (reference sequence). The CDR3 has 12 residues. In DNA, the CDR3 is TGTGCCAGCAGCTTCTCCGATGAGACCCAGTACTTC. Residues: CASSFSDETQYF. Variable domain in full (rest from reference TRBV5-5 and TRBJ2-5): DAGVTQSPTHLIKTRGQQVTLRCSPISGHKSVSWYQQVLGQGPQFIFQYYEKEERGRGNFPDRFSARQFPNYSSELNVNALLLGDSALYLCASSFSDETQYFGPGTRLLVL.

The chain carries TRBV18 and TRBJ2-7; 9 nucleotides match TRBD1. This CDR3 contains 13 residues. Unmatched junction bases numbered 4, after V lost 4 bases and J lost 6 bases. CDR1 and CDR2 (germline): KGHSH, LQKENI. DNA of the CDR3: TGTGCCAGCTCACGGACAGGGGTAGGCGAGCAGTACTTC. It is translated as CASSRTGVGEQYF.

This sequence joins TRBV5-1 and TRBJ2-5; the D call may be TRBD1 or TRBD2 (6 bases each). Germline V gene data show CDR1 as SGHRS and CDR2 as YFSETQ. The CDR3 sequence is 13 residues long. V was cut by 5 bases and J by 5 bases, with 13 bases left in between. CDR3 protein: CASRITGRETQYF. The CDR3 nucleotides are TGCGCCAGCAGGATTACAGGGAGGGAGACCCAGTACTTC. Full variable domain (missing parts from reference TRBV5-1 and TRBJ2-5): KAGVTQTPRYLIKTRGQQVTLSCSPISGHRSVSWYQQTPGQGLQFLFEYFSETQRNKGNFPGRFSGRQFSNSRSEMNVSTLELGDSALYLCASRITGRETQYFGPGTRLLVL.

The J gene is TRBJ2-5, the V gene TRBV11-2, with 9 positions matching TRBD2. This CDR3 is 17 amino acids long. The trim removed 2 bases at V and 1 base at J, leaving 8 bases unmatched. The germline CDR1 and CDR2 sequences are SGHAT and FQNNGV. The CDR3 region has the DNA TGTGCCAGCAGCTTACTAGCGGGAACAAGGTTCCAAGAGACCCAGTACTTC. Translation: CASSLLAGTRFQETQYF.

This sequence joins TRBV7-9 and TRBJ1-1, with D unclear. This CDR3 contains 12 residues. Germline-derived CDR1 and CDR2 are SEHNR and FQNEAQ (reference sequence). Trimming removed 3 bases from V and 1 base from J, with 3 bases in between. Written as DNA, the CDR3 is TGTGCCAGCAGCTTCGGGAACACTGAAGCTTTCTTT. Residues: CASSFGNTEAFF. Variable domain in full (rest from reference TRBV7-9 and TRBJ1-1): DTGVSQNPRHKITKRGQNVTFRCDPISEHNRLYWYRQTLGQGPEFLTYFQNEAQLEKSRLLSDRFSAERPKGSFSTLEIQRTEQGDSAMYLCASSFGNTEAFFGQGTRLTVV.